The following is a T cell receptor beta chain sequence with its context. Measured with immunoSEQ multiplex PCR; TCRdb has only the in-frame clones, and not every one. The sample lists 110,000 to 150,000 clones, roughly 92% occurring once. This entry is derived from a study of control samples from healthy donors and cancer patients. This CDR3 is built from 15 residues. V gave up 0 bases and J gave up 2 bases; unmatched junction bases: 3. Germline loops: CDR1 SGHKS, CDR2 YYEKEE (reference sequence). This sequence was found in a man aged 35 to 55 in good health. Sequencing was done on a sample of blood. The chain carries TRBV5-5 and TRBJ2-7; 9 bases are a match to TRBD1. As DNA, the CDR3 is TGTGCCAGCAGCTTGGCACAGGGGGCACCCTACGAGCAGTACTTC. Its protein is CASSLAQGAPYEQYF.